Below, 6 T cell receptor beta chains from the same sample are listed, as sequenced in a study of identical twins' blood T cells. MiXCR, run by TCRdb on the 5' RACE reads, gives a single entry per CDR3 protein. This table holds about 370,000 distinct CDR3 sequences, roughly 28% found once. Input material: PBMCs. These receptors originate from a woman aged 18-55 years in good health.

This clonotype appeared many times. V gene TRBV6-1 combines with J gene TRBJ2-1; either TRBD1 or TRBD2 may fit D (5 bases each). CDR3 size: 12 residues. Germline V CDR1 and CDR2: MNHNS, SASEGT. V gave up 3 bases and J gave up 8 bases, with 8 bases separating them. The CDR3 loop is CASSETADEQFF. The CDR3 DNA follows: TGTGCCAGCAGTGAGACAGCGGATGAGCAGTTCTTC.

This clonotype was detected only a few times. This CDR3 reads CASSFYHGARTEKLFF. In nucleotides, the CDR3 is TGTGCCAGCAGTTTTTACCACGGGGCCCGGACTGAAAAACTGTTTTTT. The rearrangement links TRBV27 to TRBJ1-4, with TRBD1 as a possible D gene (5 bases). The ends were cut back, 3 bases at V and 7 bases at J, with 18 bases in the middle. The germline V gene encodes CDR1 MNHEY and CDR2 SMNVEV (reference sequence). This CDR3 is built from 16 residues.

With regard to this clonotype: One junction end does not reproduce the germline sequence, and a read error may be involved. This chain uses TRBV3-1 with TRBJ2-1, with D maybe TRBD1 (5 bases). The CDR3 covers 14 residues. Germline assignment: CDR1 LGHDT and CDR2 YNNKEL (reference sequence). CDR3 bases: TGTACCAGCAGCCCCTGGGGCCTTTACAATGAGCAGTTCTTC. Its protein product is CTSSPWGLYNEQFF.

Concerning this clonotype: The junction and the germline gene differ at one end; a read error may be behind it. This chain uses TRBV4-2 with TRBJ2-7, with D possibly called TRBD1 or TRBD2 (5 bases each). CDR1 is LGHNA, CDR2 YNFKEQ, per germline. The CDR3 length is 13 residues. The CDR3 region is CASCQEGTYEQYF. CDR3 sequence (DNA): TGTGCCAGCTGCCAAGAGGGGACCTACGAGCAGTACTTC.

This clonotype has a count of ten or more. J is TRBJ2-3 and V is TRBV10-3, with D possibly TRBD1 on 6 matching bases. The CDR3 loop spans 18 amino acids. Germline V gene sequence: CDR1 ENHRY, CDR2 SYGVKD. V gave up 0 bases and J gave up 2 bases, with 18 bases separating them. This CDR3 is CAISESRGSPSYTDTQYF. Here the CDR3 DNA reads TGTGCCATCAGTGAGTCGAGGGGGAGCCCCTCTTACACAGATACGCAGTATTTT.

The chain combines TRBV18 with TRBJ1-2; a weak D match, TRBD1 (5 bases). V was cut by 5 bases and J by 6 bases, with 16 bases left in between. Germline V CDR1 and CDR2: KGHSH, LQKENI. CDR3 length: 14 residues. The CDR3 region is CASSSDSDINGYTF. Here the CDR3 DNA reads TGTGCCAGCTCATCTGACAGCGACATCAATGGCTACACCTTC.